The 32 T cell receptor beta chains in this list originate from one sample, sequenced in a study of blood T cells in healthy people across ages. A sample-barcoded 5' primer and a J-beta primer mix were used in a second PCR of roughly 7 to 11 cycles. TCRdb fed the 5' RACE reads into MiXCR, producing one record per CDR3 protein. The sample carries 750,000 to 950,000 distinct CDR3 sequences, about 27% recorded once. This same sample was also part of a study on T cells of mothers and their children.

Sequencing used blood. All receptors derive from a woman in her 40s in good health.

This clonotype has more than one count but fewer than ten. The chain employs TRBV13 and TRBJ2-1; the D is unclear. Trimming removed 5 bases at V and 9 bases at J, with 11 bases between. Germline V gene lookup returns CDR1 PRHDT and CDR2 FYEKMQ (reference sequence). This CDR3 comprises 12 residues. The CDR3 here is CASSRIVGEQFF. The CDR3 DNA reads as TGTGCCAGCAGCCGGATAGTGGGTGAGCAGTTCTTC.

Ten or more counts support this clonotype. CDR3 coding DNA: TGTGCCATCAGTGCCTTTGGGGGGGGTCGGGACAATGAGCAGTTCTTC. It codes for CAISAFGGGRDNEQFF. The rearrangement uses TRBV10-3 and TRBJ2-1; 7 bases match TRBD2. V was pared by 4 bases and J by 5 bases, with 11 bases of the junction left unmatched. CDR3 length: 16 amino acids. Germline CDR1 reads ENHRY; CDR2 reads SYGVKD.

The table lists this clonotype with a few counts. CDR3 region: CASSQNGPTGRETQYF. The CDR3 DNA reads TGTGCCAGCAGCCAAAACGGACCGACAGGGCGGGAGACCCAGTACTTC. V gene TRBV28 combines with J gene TRBJ2-5, with 7 bases matching TRBD1. The germline CDR1 and CDR2 sequences are MDHEN and SYDVKM. V dropped 6 bases and J dropped 5; count of bases not matched to a gene: 15. This CDR3 region has 16 residues.

This clonotype was counted a few times. Here the CDR3 reads CASSGDGIGTDTQYF. For the CDR3, the DNA is TGTGCCAGCTCAGGGGACGGAATAGGCACAGATACGCAGTATTTT. This chain joins TRBV18 and TRBJ2-3; D possibly matches TRBD1 or TRBD2 (5 bases each). V lost 5 bases, J lost 1 base, and 13 bases lay in between. This CDR3 contains 15 residues. Germline V CDR1 and CDR2: KGHSH, LQKENI.

This clonotype was recorded at least ten times. V gene TRBV6-1 combines with J gene TRBJ2-6, with a tentative D call TRBD2 (5 bases). Germline CDR1 is MNHNS and CDR2 is SASEGT. Trimming shortened V by 9 bases and J by 0 bases, and 15 bases separated the two germline ends. This CDR3 has 16 residues. The CDR3 protein is CASSWTGSSGANVLTF. Written as DNA, the CDR3 is TGTGCCAGTTCATGGACTGGAAGCTCTGGGGCCAACGTCCTGACTTTC.

This clonotype has a handful of counts. The chain is built from TRBV12-3 or TRBV12-4 and TRBJ2-7, with a weak D call TRBD1 (6 bases). The CDR3 contains 14 residues. Deletions cut 6 bases from V and 3 bases from J, with 15 bases between. The CDR3 is CASSQGTKLYEQYF. As DNA, the CDR3 is TGTGCCAGCAGCCAAGGGACAAAACTCTACGAGCAGTACTTC.

A word on this clonotype: One junction end disagrees with the germline gene, perhaps due to a read error. The genes are TRBV5-1 and TRBJ2-3, with D possibly matching TRBD2 (5 bases). This CDR3 has 15 amino acids. Germline V gene data show CDR1 as SGHRS and CDR2 as YFSETQ. The CDR3 DNA follows: TGTGCCAGCAGCCTAGCTGCGCGGAGCACAGATACGCAGTATTTT. Amino acids: CASSLAARSTDTQYF.

CDR3 amino acids: CASSLNVGTQYF. The CDR3 DNA reads TGTGCCAGCAGCTTAAACGTCGGGACCCAGTACTTC. The V gene is TRBV7-2, the J gene TRBJ2-7; D is ambiguous. Judging by the DNA end, TRBJ2-5 fits better; the J call may be wrong. This CDR3 spans 12 amino acids. CDR1 and CDR2 from the germline V gene are SGHTA and FQGNSA.

This clonotype was counted at least ten times. V usage is TRBV12-3 or TRBV12-4 and J usage is TRBJ2-5; D is possibly TRBD1 or TRBD2 (5 bases each). Trimming took 6 bases from V and 5 from J, leaving 25 bases between them. This CDR3 contains 17 residues. The CDR3 DNA reads as TGTGCCAGCAGCTCGTCCTGGGACCAAGGCGGGCAGGAGACCCAGTACTTC. Protein product: CASSSSWDQGGQETQYF.

As to this clonotype: Possible read error: a much larger clone is one base away. The gene calls are TRBV15 and TRBJ2-7; 8 positions match TRBD1. CDR1 and CDR2 (germline): LNHNV, YYDKDF (reference sequence). Germline trimming cut 9 bases from V and 4 bases from J; bases unmatched to any gene: 11. The CDR3 contains 14 residues. The CDR3 loop is CATGTRTGRYEQYF. The CDR3 nucleotides are TGTGCCACAGGCACGAGGACAGGGCGTTACGAGCAGTACTTC.

This clonotype came up a few times. The rearrangement uses TRBV10-3 and TRBJ1-2; the D is unclear. This CDR3 spans 14 amino acids. Trimming cost V 2 bases and J 0 bases, with 7 bases left between them. Germline CDR1 ENHRY, CDR2 SYGVKD. The CDR3 coding sequence is TGTGCCATCAGTGAGGACGGGACTAACTATGGCTACACCTTC. It is translated as CAISEDGTNYGYTF.

This clonotype has ten or more counts. A much bigger clone sits one base away, suggesting this may be a read error. The chain has TRBV12-3 or TRBV12-4 and TRBJ2-7; 8 nucleotides agree with TRBD1. V gave up 2 bases and J gave up 4 bases; unmatched junction bases: 16. The CDR3 is 18 residues long. The CDR3 DNA is TGTGCCAGCAGTTTATACCCCCTCTGGACAGGGTCAAAATACGAGCAGTACTTC. Amino acids: CASSLYPLWTGSKYEQYF.

The V call is TRBV27, the J call TRBJ1-1; a possible D gene is TRBD1 (6 bases). CDR3 length: 11 amino acids. V shed 8 bases and J shed 10 bases, with 14 bases lying between them. CDR1 is MNHEY and CDR2 is SMNVEV in the germline V gene (reference sequence). The chain's CDR3 is CASDGGAGAFF. In DNA, the CDR3 is TGTGCCAGCGATGGGGGCGCGGGAGCTTTCTTT.

This clonotype was detected many times. The chain has TRBV29-1 and TRBJ2-7; 8 bases match TRBD1. Per germline, CDR1 SQVTM and CDR2 ANQGSEA. The CDR3 contains 15 residues. J lost 3 bases, V lost 2 bases, and 9 bases had no gene match. The CDR3 region has the DNA TGCAGCGTTGAATTTGACAGGGGTAGTCACTACGAGCAGTACTTC. Protein sequence: CSVEFDRGSHYEQYF.

This clonotype was observed a few times. The chain uses TRBV11-3 and TRBJ2-5; TRBD1 matches at 10 bases. Germline trimming cut 3 bases from V and 4 bases from J; bases unmatched to any gene: 8. Per germline, CDR1 SGHNT and CDR2 YENEEA. The CDR3 runs 16 residues. In nucleotides, the CDR3 is TGTGCCAGCAGCTTCGGAGTCGACAGGGGGCGAGAGACCCAGTACTTC. Protein: CASSFGVDRGRETQYF.

V and J are TRBV5-1 and TRBJ1-4; D is undetermined. The germline CDR1 and CDR2 sequences are SGHRS and YFSETQ. This CDR3 region has 16 residues. Trimming stripped 4 bases from V and 4 bases from J, with 17 bases between. CDR3 sequence reads: CASSPLGGSGNEKLFF. For the CDR3, the DNA is TGCGCCAGCAGCCCCCTCGGCGGGTCCGGTAATGAAAAACTGTTTTTT.

This sequence joins TRBV7-3 and TRBJ2-5, with 10 nucleotides matching TRBD2. CDR1 SGHTA and CDR2 FQGTGA come from the germline V gene. The ends lost 8 bases at V and 3 bases at J; junction bases unmatched: 12. The CDR3 has 16 residues. CDR3 sequence (DNA): TGTGCCAGCGGCTCGCTAGCGGGGGCCCCGGAAGAGACCCAGTACTTC. Its protein product is CASGSLAGAPEETQYF.

This clonotype was recorded many times. The CDR3 DNA reads as TGTGCCAGCAAAACGGGGCTACAAGAGACCCAGTACTTC. It yields the protein CASKTGLQETQYF. This chain joins TRBV27 and TRBJ2-5; perhaps D is TRBD1 or TRBD2 (5 bases each). CDR1 is MNHEY, CDR2 SMNVEV, per germline (reference sequence). Trimming removed 7 bases at V and 2 bases at J, with 11 bases between. The CDR3 has 13 residues.

The chain links TRBV27 to TRBJ2-1; 9 nucleotides agree with TRBD2. Trimming at V came to 2 bases and at J to 4 bases, leaving 6 bases not matched to a gene. The CDR3 consists of 16 residues. CDR1 is MNHEY and CDR2 is SMNVEV in the germline V gene (reference sequence). This CDR3 reads CASSLSRLAVYNEQFF. The CDR3 DNA is TGTGCCAGCAGTTTAAGCCGACTAGCGGTGTACAATGAGCAGTTCTTC.

The V and J genes are TRBV9 and TRBJ1-1; 7 bases map to TRBD1. V was pared by 5 bases and J by 0 bases, with 4 bases of the junction left unmatched. Germline V gives CDR1 SGDLS, CDR2 YYNGEE. There are 14 residues in the CDR3. The CDR3 reads CASSWDSLNTEAFF. The CDR3 DNA reads as TGTGCCAGCAGTTGGGACAGCCTGAACACTGAAGCTTTCTTT.

This clonotype was observed a few times. This chain connects TRBV2 to TRBJ2-1, with a tentative D call TRBD1 (6 bases). With 4 bases removed from V and 0 bases from J, the gap between germline ends came to 10 bases. CDR3 size: 15 residues. Per germline, CDR1 SNHLY and CDR2 FYNNEI. The CDR3 DNA reads as TGTGCCAGCAGTGGGGGGCCCGGCTCCTACAATGAGCAGTTCTTC. Translation gives CASSGGPGSYNEQFF. The full variable domain, its missing parts supplied by reference TRBV2 and TRBJ2-1, is EPEVTQTPSHQVTQMGQEVILRCVPISNHLYFYWYRQILGQKVEFLVSFYNNEISEKSEIFDDQFSVERPDGSNFTLKIRSTKLEDSAMYFCASSGGPGSYNEQFFGPGTRLTVL.

This clonotype has at least ten counts. This chain connects TRBV5-1 to TRBJ2-5; TRBD2 matches 7 bases. Germline CDR1 is SGHRS and CDR2 is YFSETQ. This CDR3 is 14 amino acids long. J lost 5 bases, V lost 4 bases, and 8 bases had no gene match. For the CDR3, the DNA is TGCGCCAGCAGCCAACCCCAGGGAGGGGAGACCCAGTACTTC. This sequence encodes CASSQPQGGETQYF.

The table lists this clonotype with a few counts. This chain links TRBV18 with TRBJ2-7; 7 bases align to TRBD1. In germline, CDR1 is KGHSH, CDR2 LQKENI. The V and J ends lost 3 bases and 1 base, in that order; junction bases with no gene match: 9. This CDR3 is built from 16 residues. The DNA of the CDR3 is TGTGCCAGCTCACCGGAAGGGACAGAGAGTTCCTACGAGCAGTACTTC. Amino acid sequence: CASSPEGTESSYEQYF.

This clonotype was observed at least ten times. The V gene is TRBV3-1, the J gene TRBJ2-7, with 7 bases matching TRBD1. This CDR3 contains 14 residues. After removal of 2 bases from V and 4 bases from J, the junction contained 5 bases not matched to a gene. CDR1 is LGHDT and CDR2 is YNNKEL in the germline V gene (reference sequence). The DNA for the CDR3 is TGTGCCAGCAGCCAACGAGGGGGCAGGTACGAGCAGTACTTC. Its translation: CASSQRGGRYEQYF.

This chain joins TRBV28 and TRBJ1-2; D not resolved. The CDR3 totals 15 residues. Per germline, CDR1 MDHEN and CDR2 SYDVKM. Trimming removed 6 bases at V and 4 bases at J, with 18 bases between. CDR3 nucleotides: TGTGCCAGCAGATATAGTTTGGGTGACCTCTATGGCTACACCTTC. Amino acids: CASRYSLGDLYGYTF.

With respect to this clonotype: One junction end does not reproduce the germline sequence, and a read error may be involved. The chain employs TRBV2 and TRBJ2-1, with 14 nucleotides matching TRBD2. This CDR3 comprises 16 residues. CDR1 and CDR2 (germline): SNHLY, FYNNEI. CDR3 sequence: CVSSPGLAGGTNEQFF. CDR3 coding DNA: TGTGTCAGCAGTCCTGGACTAGCGGGGGGTACCAATGAGCAGTTCTTC.

The rearrangement uses TRBV12-3 or TRBV12-4 and TRBJ2-4; D unclear. Trimming took 0 bases from V and 13 from J, leaving 13 bases between them. The CDR3 extends over 13 amino acids. CDR3 loop: CASSLATESPQYF. The CDR3 DNA is TGTGCCAGCAGTTTAGCAACAGAGTCTCCCCAGTACTTC.

The table lists this clonotype with many counts. The rearrangement joins TRBV28 to TRBJ2-5; 13 positions agree with TRBD2. Germline CDR1 reads MDHEN; CDR2 reads SYDVKM. With V trimmed by 6 bases and J by 4 bases, 5 bases remained unmatched. CDR3 length: 15 amino acids. CDR3 loop: CASRLAGGPGETQYF. The CDR3 nucleotides read TGTGCCAGCAGACTAGCGGGGGGGCCGGGAGAGACCCAGTACTTC.

The count of this clonotype is one. V and J are TRBV3-1 and TRBJ2-7; D tentatively reads TRBD1 or TRBD2 (5 bases each). The CDR3 is 14 residues long. Trimming removed 5 bases from V and 4 bases from J, with 15 bases in between. Germline-derived CDR1 and CDR2 are LGHDT and YNNKEL (reference sequence). CDR3 coding DNA: TGTGCCAGCAGCGTACGGGACGGACAATACGAGCAGTACTTC. This encodes CASSVRDGQYEQYF.

The chain couples TRBV18 to TRBJ2-1, with D maybe TRBD1 (5 bases). Germline V CDR1 and CDR2: KGHSH, LQKENI. This CDR3 region has 15 residues. The ends were cut back, 0 bases at V and 7 bases at J, with 13 bases in the middle. This CDR3 reads CASSPPGVLVNEQFF. The CDR3 DNA follows: TGTGCCAGCTCACCACCAGGGGTTTTGGTTAATGAGCAGTTCTTC.

The chain employs TRBV20-1 and TRBJ1-2; D unclear. This CDR3 has 15 amino acids. V was shortened by 1 base and J by 0 bases, with 12 bases between the two germline ends. In germline, CDR1 is DFQATT, CDR2 SNEGSKA (reference sequence). CDR3 nucleotide sequence: TGCAGTGCTAGAGCAGCACCGACCTCTAACTATGGCTACACCTTC. Translating gives CSARAAPTSNYGYTF.

A few counts support this clonotype. The chain combines TRBV10-3 with TRBJ2-6; D perhaps matches TRBD1 (6 bases). V was cut by 7 bases and J by 0 bases, with 10 bases left in between. Looked up from germline, CDR1 is ENHRY and CDR2 is SYGVKD. The CDR3 spans 15 residues. CDR3 DNA: TGTGCCATCAATGCAGGGGCCTCTGGGGCCAACGTCCTGACTTTC. Protein sequence: CAINAGASGANVLTF.